The present TCR beta chain was sequenced within a study of blood T cell repertoires in COVID-19. V dropped 5 bases and J dropped 0; count of bases not matched to a gene: 4. This CDR3 is 18 amino acids long. Germline V gives CDR1 SNHLY, CDR2 FYNNEI. Sequenced by immunoSEQ multiplex PCR; TCRdb stores in-frame clones only, minus some. Here the sample spans about 120,000 clones, around four fifths being singletons. The chain recombines TRBV2 with TRBJ2-1, with 16 bases matching TRBD2. The receptor comes from a man aged 25-45 years with acute or convalescent COVID-19. The sequencing input was peripheral blood. The CDR3 sequence is CASSSGTSGGASYNEQFF. The CDR3 bases are TGTGCCAGCAGTAGCGGGACTAGCGGGGGGGCCTCCTACAATGAGCAGTTCTTC.